The clone carrying this T cell receptor beta chain has more than one count but fewer than ten. Its antigen is currently unknown. This specimen belongs to a study of vaccination and CD4 T cells after COVID-19. Study as a whole: A median of about 100 days (range 35 to 161) separated diagnosis from post-COVID sampling.

From the PCR reads, TCRdb called clonotypes with MiXCR, one entry per CDR3 protein. The table shows tens of thousands of distinct CDR3 sequences, with under 65% occurring only once. Positive tests by PCR, dated March to December 2020, predated US Alpha, Beta and Delta variants. V was clipped by 3 bases and J by 6 bases, with 17 bases between them. CDR1 ENHRY and CDR2 SYGVKD come from the germline V gene. CDR3 length: 15 amino acids. Study-wide points: The median count of SARS-CoV-2-reactive clonotypes rose from approximately 21 to 40, not significantly. In convalescent patients, 304 of 307 vaccine-specific clones were spike mono-reactive.

This sequence was found in a human donor who had recovered from COVID-19. The rearrangement joins TRBV10-3 to TRBJ2-5; a weak D match, TRBD2 (5 bases). This sample comprised CD4+ T cells from blood, obtained before SARS-CoV-2 vaccination. The DNA of the CDR3 is TGTGCCATCAGTGAAGGTGAACACGTCGGGAAGACCCAGTACTTC. Amino acid sequence: CAISEGEHVGKTQYF.